This TCR beta chain emerged from a study of response to subunit inactivated influenza vaccine. The CDR3 consists of 15 residues. Germline assignment: CDR1 MDHEN and CDR2 SYDVKM. Trimming at V came to 6 bases and at J to 6 bases, leaving 3 bases not matched to a gene. In the case of this clonotype: The antigen is undetermined. Possible read error: a much larger clone is one base away.

Findings and limits, study-wide: The authors suggested that every seasonal influenza vaccination recruits few new T cells.

Via MiXCR, TCRdb re-called the RT-PCR reads, giving one row per CDR3 protein. The sample lists hundreds of thousands of distinct CDR3 sequences; 15% to 17% were seen once. The J gene is TRBJ2-3, the V gene TRBV28; 16 nucleotides agree with TRBD2. The sample here was PBMCs from blood, taken roughly 12 days after vaccination. This clonotype originated in a man in his fifties or sixties who received an inactivated influenza vaccine. CDR3 region: CASSRGLAGGDTQYF. CDR3 coding DNA: TGTGCCAGCAGCCGGGGACTAGCGGGAGGGGATACGCAGTATTTT.